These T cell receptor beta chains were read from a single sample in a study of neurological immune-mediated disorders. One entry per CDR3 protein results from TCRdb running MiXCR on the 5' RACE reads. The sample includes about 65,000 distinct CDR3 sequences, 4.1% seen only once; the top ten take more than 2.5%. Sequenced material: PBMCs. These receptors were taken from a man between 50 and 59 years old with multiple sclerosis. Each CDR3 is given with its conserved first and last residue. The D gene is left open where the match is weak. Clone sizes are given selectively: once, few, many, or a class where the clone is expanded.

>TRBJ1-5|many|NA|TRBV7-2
CASSLTDNQPQHF
TGTGCCAGCAGCTTAACGGATAATCAGCCCCAGCATTTT
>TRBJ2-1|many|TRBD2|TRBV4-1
CASSTSGGWYNEQFF
TGCGCCAGCAGCACGAGCGGGGGTTGGTACAATGAGCAGTTCTTC
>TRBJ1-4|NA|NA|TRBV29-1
CSAESGAGQLFF
TGCAGCGCAGAATCAGGGGCTGGGCAACTGTTTTTT
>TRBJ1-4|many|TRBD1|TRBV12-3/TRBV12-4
CASSRTGKTNEKLFF
TGTGCCAGCAGCCGGACAGGGAAAACTAATGAAAAACTGTTTTTT
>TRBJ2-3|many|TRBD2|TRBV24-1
CATSDPSASGNSQYF
TGTGCCACCAGTGATCCGTCGGCTAGCGGGAATTCGCAGTATTTT
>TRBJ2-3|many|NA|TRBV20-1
CSARDRWRVSTDTQYF
TGCAGTGCTAGAGATCGTTGGCGGGTGAGCACAGATACGCAGTATTTT
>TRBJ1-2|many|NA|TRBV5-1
CASSLPGLDYGYTF
TGCGCCAGCAGCTTGCCAGGGCTGGACTATGGCTACACCTTC
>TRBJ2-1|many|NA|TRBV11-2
CASSSYGWSRGIPYNEQFF
TGTGCCAGCAGCTCTTATGGTTGGTCCCGGGGGATCCCCTACAATGAGCAGTTCTTC
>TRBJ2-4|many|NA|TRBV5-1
CASSSSPDRGTIQYF
TGCGCCAGCAGCTCCTCGCCGGATCGTGGGACAATACAGTACTTC
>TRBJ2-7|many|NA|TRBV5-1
CASSLDGIRPYEQYF
TGCGCCAGCAGCTTGGATGGGATACGGCCCTACGAGCAGTACTTC
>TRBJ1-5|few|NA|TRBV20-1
CSARETGNVGYSNQPQNF
TGCAGTGCTAGAGAGACAGGAAATGTGGGCTATAGCAATCAGCCCCAGAATTTT
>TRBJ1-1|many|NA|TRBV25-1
CASSSTGTGSTEAFF
TGTGCCAGCAGCTCCACTGGGACCGGGAGCACTGAAGCTTTCTTT
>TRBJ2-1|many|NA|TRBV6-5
CASSYSVLPNEQFF
TGTGCCAGCAGTTACTCTGTCCTCCCAAATGAGCAGTTCTTC
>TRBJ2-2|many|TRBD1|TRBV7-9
CASSLATGATGELFF
TGTGCCAGCAGCTTAGCCACAGGGGCCACCGGGGAGCTGTTTTTT
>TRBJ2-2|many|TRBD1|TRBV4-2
CASSRGMRTGISRTGELFF
TGTGCCAGCAGCCGGGGGATGAGGACAGGGATTTCGCGCACCGGGGAGCTGTTTTTT
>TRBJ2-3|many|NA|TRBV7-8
CASSLVNPGLTDTQYF
TGTGCCAGCAGCTTAGTGAATCCGGGGTTGACAGATACGCAGTATTTT
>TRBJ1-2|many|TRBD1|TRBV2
CASSTQGTAPGTF
TGTGCCAGCAGTACACAGGGGACAGCCCCGGGCACCTTC
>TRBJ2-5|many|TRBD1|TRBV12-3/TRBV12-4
CASSWGQKETQYF
TGTGCCAGCAGCTGGGGACAGAAAGAGACCCAGTACTTC
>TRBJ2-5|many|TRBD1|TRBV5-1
CASISYQGAKETQYF
TGCGCCAGCATATCTTACCAGGGGGCCAAGGAGACCCAGTACTTC
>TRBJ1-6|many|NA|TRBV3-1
CASSQDLVFATAYNSPLHF
TGTGCCAGCAGCCAAGATTTGGTCTTCGCGACAGCCTATAATTCACCCCTCCACTTT
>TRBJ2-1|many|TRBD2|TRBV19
CARLRGGADNEQFF
TGTGCCAGACTCCGGGGAGGGGCTGACAATGAGCAGTTCTTC
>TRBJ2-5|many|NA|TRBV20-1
CSASHLGQRQETQYF
TGCAGTGCTAGCCACCTCGGACAGAGACAAGAGACCCAGTACTTC
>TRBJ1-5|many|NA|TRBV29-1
CSVARDNNQPQHF
TGCAGCGTTGCGCGGGACAACAATCAGCCCCAGCATTTT
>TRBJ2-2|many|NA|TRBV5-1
CASSSAAASSTGELFF
TGCGCCAGCAGCTCTGCGGCGGCCAGTTCCACCGGGGAGCTGTTTTTT
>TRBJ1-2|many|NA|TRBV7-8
CASSSLGSGYTF
TGTGCCAGCAGCTCCCTTGGCAGTGGCTACACCTTC
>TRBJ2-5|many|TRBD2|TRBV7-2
CASSLRGLAGGQETQYF
TGTGCCAGCAGCCTAAGGGGACTAGCGGGGGGACAAGAGACCCAGTACTTC
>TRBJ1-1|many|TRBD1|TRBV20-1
CSAMGQLKGNTEAFF
TGCAGTGCTATGGGACAGTTAAAAGGGAACACTGAAGCTTTCTTT
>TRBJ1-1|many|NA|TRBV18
CASSHLAGFGTEAFF
TGTGCCAGCTCTCACCTGGCAGGGTTTGGAACTGAAGCTTTCTTT
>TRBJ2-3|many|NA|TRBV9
CASSASGQSTDTQYF
TGTGCCAGCAGCGCCTCGGGCCAGAGCACAGATACGCAGTATTTT
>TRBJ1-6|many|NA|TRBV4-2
CASSQGSRGYSPLHF
TGTGCCAGCAGCCAAGGGTCCAGGGGCTATTCACCCCTCCACTTT
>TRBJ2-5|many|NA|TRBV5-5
CASSAQGGQETQYF
TGTGCCAGCAGCGCCCAGGGGGGCCAAGAGACCCAGTACTTC
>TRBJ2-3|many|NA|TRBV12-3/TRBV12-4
CASTRLFRTDTQYF
TGTGCCAGCACCCGTTTGTTTCGCACAGATACGCAGTATTTT
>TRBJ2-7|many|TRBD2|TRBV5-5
CASQIPGGAYEQYF
TGTGCCAGCCAAATCCCGGGAGGCGCCTACGAGCAGTACTTC
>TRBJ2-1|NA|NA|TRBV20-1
CSAIGHAIEQFF
TGCAGTGCTATTGGGCACGCGATTGAGCAGTTCTTC
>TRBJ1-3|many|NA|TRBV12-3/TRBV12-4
CASKVGNTIYF
TGTGCCAGTAAGGTGGGAAACACCATATATTTT
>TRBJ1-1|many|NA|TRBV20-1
CSATGTWAFF
TGCAGTGCCACCGGGACCTGGGCTTTCTTT
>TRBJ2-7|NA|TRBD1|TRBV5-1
CASSLWTGTGDEQYF
TGCGCCAGCAGCTTGTGGACAGGGACTGGCGACGAGCAGTACTTC
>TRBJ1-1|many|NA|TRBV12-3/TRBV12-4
CASSLGAGYMNTEAFF
TGTGCCAGCAGTTTAGGGGCAGGTTACATGAACACTGAAGCTTTCTTT
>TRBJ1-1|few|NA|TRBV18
CASSPTGGLRNTEAFF
TGTGCCAGCTCACCTACCGGGGGGCTCAGGAACACTGAAGCTTTCTTT
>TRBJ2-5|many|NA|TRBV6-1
CASKGGGNQETQYF
TGTGCCAGCAAGGGTGGCGGCAACCAAGAGACCCAGTACTTC
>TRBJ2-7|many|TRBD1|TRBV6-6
CASSYSGTGTSYEQYF
TGTGCCAGCAGTTACTCTGGGACAGGGACCTCCTACGAGCAGTACTTC
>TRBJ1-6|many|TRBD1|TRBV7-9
CASSFDRVRSPLHF
TGTGCCAGCAGCTTTGACAGGGTTCGTTCACCCCTCCACTTT
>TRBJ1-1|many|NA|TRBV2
CASTLRRNTEAFF
TGTGCCAGCACCTTACGGAGGAACACTGAAGCTTTCTTT
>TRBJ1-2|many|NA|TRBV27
CASSSRGGRLYGYTF
TGTGCCAGCAGTTCTCGTGGCGGGAGGCTCTATGGCTACACCTTC
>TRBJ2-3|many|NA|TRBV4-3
CASSQDSGLDTQYF
TGCGCCAGCAGCCAAGATTCGGGTTTGGATACGCAGTATTTT
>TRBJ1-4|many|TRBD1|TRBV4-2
CASSPGTGTNEKLFF
TGTGCCAGCAGCCCCGGGACAGGGACTAATGAAAAACTGTTTTTT
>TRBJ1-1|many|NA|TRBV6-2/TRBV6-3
CASSYFGNTEAFF
TGTGCCAGCAGTTACTTTGGTAACACTGAAGCTTTCTTT
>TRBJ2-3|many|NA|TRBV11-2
CASSPGRSTDTQYF
TGTGCCAGCAGCCCGGGACGGAGCACAGATACGCAGTATTTT
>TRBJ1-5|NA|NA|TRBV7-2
CASSLALYNQPQHF
TGTGCCAGCAGCTTAGCCCTCTACAATCAGCCCCAGCATTTT
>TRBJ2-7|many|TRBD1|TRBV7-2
CASSVNGGQGAYEQYF
TGTGCCAGCAGCGTAAACGGGGGACAGGGGGCCTACGAGCAGTACTTC
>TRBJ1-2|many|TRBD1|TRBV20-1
CSASGTGVVGYTF
TGCAGTGCTTCCGGGACAGGGGTGGTTGGCTACACCTTC
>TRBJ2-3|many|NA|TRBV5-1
CASSLGGRDTDTQYF
TGCGCCAGCAGCTTGGGTGGCAGAGACACAGATACGCAGTATTTT
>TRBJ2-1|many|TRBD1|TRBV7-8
CASSLDRAHEQFF
TGTGCCAGCAGCCTGGACAGGGCCCATGAGCAGTTCTTC
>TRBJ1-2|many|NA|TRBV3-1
CASSQVFPDNYGYTF
TGTGCCAGCAGCCAAGTTTTTCCGGATAACTATGGCTACACCTTC
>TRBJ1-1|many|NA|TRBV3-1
CASSPLGAGAEAFF
TGTGCCAGCAGCCCCCTCGGGGCTGGGGCTGAAGCTTTCTTT
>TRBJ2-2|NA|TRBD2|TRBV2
CASSETGGNTGKLFF
TGTGCCAGCAGCGAGACCGGGGGGAACACCGGGAAGCTGTTTTTT
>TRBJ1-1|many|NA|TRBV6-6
CASILPTEAFF
TGTGCCAGCATCTTACCCACTGAAGCTTTCTTT
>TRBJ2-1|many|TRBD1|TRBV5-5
CASSPGQGLRNEQFF
TGTGCCAGCAGCCCGGGACAGGGATTAAGGAATGAGCAGTTCTTC
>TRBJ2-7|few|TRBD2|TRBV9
CASSLGGMEEQYF
TGTGCCAGCAGCCTGGGGGGGATGGAAGAGCAGTACTTC
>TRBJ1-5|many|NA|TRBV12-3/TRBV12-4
CASSLSRGGQPQHF
TGTGCCAGCAGTTTGTCCAGGGGCGGACAGCCCCAGCATTTT